A single sample is the source of the 25 T cell receptor beta chains below, sequenced in a study of shared clonotypes between healthy human individuals. The protocol was immunoSEQ multiplex PCR, while the TCRdb copy is restricted to in-frame clones and leaves out a portion. The sample shows fewer than 600,000 clones, roughly 77% of them seen only once. Sequencing input: PBMCs. The receptors here all came from a woman aged 40-49 years in good health. Some clones in this sample may be carry-over from other donors' samples.

The chain is built from TRBV12-5 and TRBJ2-2; D ambiguous. CDR1 LGHNT and CDR2 FRNRAP come from the germline V gene. Trimming took 2 bases from V and 2 from J, leaving 6 bases between them. The CDR3 totals 14 residues. The CDR3 is CASGLTPNTGELFF. The DNA for the CDR3 is TGTGCTAGTGGTTTGACCCCCAACACCGGGGAGCTGTTTTTT.

The rearrangement joins TRBV5-1 to TRBJ2-1; D is perhaps TRBD1 or TRBD2 (5 bases each). Germline CDR1 is SGHRS and CDR2 is YFSETQ. The CDR3 runs 16 residues. V was shortened by 2 bases and J by 8 bases, with 20 bases between the two germline ends. CDR3 protein: CASSLATTTRGDEQFF. CDR3 bases: TGCGCCAGCAGCTTAGCGACGACCACCAGAGGGGATGAGCAGTTCTTC.

This chain connects TRBV5-1 to TRBJ2-1; tentative D call: TRBD2 (5 bases). Germline V gene data show CDR1 as SGHRS and CDR2 as YFSETQ. V was clipped by 7 bases and J by 6 bases, with 17 bases between them. The CDR3 spans 14 residues. The CDR3 spells CASSEGPGGNEQFF. CDR3 nucleotides: TGCGCCAGCTCCGAGGGCCCAGGCGGCAATGAGCAGTTCTTC.

Sample share makes this clone medium-sized. At the DNA level, this CDR3 is encoded by other sequences in the same sample as well. This chain connects TRBV6-5 to TRBJ2-7; TRBD2 agrees at 9 bases. V lost 7 bases and J lost 4; bases outside the gene matches: 11. Per germline, CDR1 MNHEY and CDR2 SVGAGI. This CDR3 spans 15 amino acids. The DNA of the CDR3 is TGTGCCAGCAATCCAGCGGGAGGACTGACATACGAGCAGTACTTC. Translation: CASNPAGGLTYEQYF.

V is TRBV7-9 and J is TRBJ1-4; maybe TRBD1 (6 bases). Germline-derived CDR1 and CDR2 are SEHNR and FQNEAQ (reference sequence). The CDR3 has 13 residues. CDR3 in DNA: TGTGTAGTGGAGGGGGGCCCTAATGAAAAACTGTTTTTT. Its translation is CVVEGGPNEKLFF.

This chain uses TRBV10-1 with TRBJ2-1; no reliable D call. There are 15 residues in the CDR3. V was clipped by 0 bases and J by 4 bases, with 10 bases between them. The germline V gene has CDR1 WNHNN and CDR2 SYGVQD (reference sequence). The CDR3 coding sequence is TGCGCCAGCAGTGAGTCAAAATTCGGATACAATGAGCAGTTCTTC. It yields the protein CASSESKFGYNEQFF.

V gene TRBV23-1 combines with J gene TRBJ1-5; TRBD1 is a possible D gene (5 bases). TRBV23-1 is labeled an ORF, and its function is uncertain. The CDR3 spans 14 residues. Trimming took 6 bases from V and 4 from J, leaving 13 bases between them. CDR3 DNA: TGCGCCAGCAGGTCACGGGACCCAAATCAGCCCCAGCATTTT. Protein product: CASRSRDPNQPQHF.

V gene TRBV29-1 combines with J gene TRBJ1-4; D call uncertain. The CDR3 runs to 11 residues. Trimming removed 1 base at V and 5 bases at J, with 2 bases between. In germline, CDR1 is SQVTM, CDR2 ANQGSEA. CDR3 coding DNA: TGCAGCGTTGAAGTGAATGAAAAACTGTTTTTT. Protein product: CSVEVNEKLFF.

The V and J genes are TRBV6-5 and TRBJ2-1, with 10 bases identical to TRBD1. V trimming: 4 bases; J trimming: 4 bases; junction bases outside the gene matches: 4. The CDR3 consists of 15 residues. Germline assignment: CDR1 MNHEY and CDR2 SVGAGI. Here the CDR3 DNA reads TGTGCCAGCAGTTCGACAGGGGGCCCTTACAATGAGCAGTTCTTC. It encodes CASSSTGGPYNEQFF.

The chain recombines TRBV4-2 with TRBJ2-3; 10 nucleotides match TRBD2. CDR1 and CDR2 (germline): LGHNA, YNFKEQ. CDR3 length equals 15 residues. With 5 bases clipped from V and 2 bases from J, the junction kept 4 bases outside the gene matches. The CDR3 sequence: CASSYGTSATDTQYF. The CDR3 DNA reads TGTGCCAGCAGCTACGGGACTAGCGCCACAGATACGCAGTATTTT.

The chain joins TRBV9 to TRBJ2-3, with 16 bases aligning to TRBD2. The germline V gene encodes CDR1 SGDLS and CDR2 YYNGEE. V was clipped by 3 bases and J by 4 bases; unmatched bases: 5. The CDR3 consists of 17 residues. CDR3 loop: CASSAHGTSGGADTQYF. The CDR3 DNA reads as TGTGCCAGCAGCGCCCACGGGACTAGCGGGGGGGCAGATACGCAGTATTTT. Full variable domain (outside the CDR3, taken from reference TRBV9 and TRBJ2-3): DSGVTQTPKHLITATGQRVTLRCSPRSGDLSVYWYQQSLDQGLQFLIQYYNGEERAKGNILERFSAQQFPDLHSELNLSSLELGDSALYFCASSAHGTSGGADTQYFGPGTRLTVL.

This clone showed up just once. The chain combines TRBV15 with TRBJ2-5; maybe TRBD1 (6 bases). The CDR3 runs to 15 residues. CDR1 is LNHNV and CDR2 is YYDKDF in the germline V gene (reference sequence). The V gene lost 1 base and the J gene lost 7 bases, with 16 bases spanning the gap. CDR3 loop: CATSRGGPQMGTQYF. CDR3 in DNA: TGTGCCACCAGCAGAGGGGGGCCCCAAATGGGGACCCAGTACTTC. The full variable domain, rest sourced from reference TRBV15 and TRBJ2-5, is DAMVIQNPRYQVTQFGKPVTLSCSQTLNHNVMYWYQQKSSQAPKLLFHYYDKDFNNEADTPDNFQSRRPNTSFCFLDIRSPGLGDTAMYLCATSRGGPQMGTQYFGPGTRLLVL.

The count of this clone is one. The V and J genes are TRBV6-1 and TRBJ2-1; D gene uncertain. V lost 3 bases, J lost 5 bases, and 8 bases lay in between. Germline V gene lookup returns CDR1 MNHNS and CDR2 SASEGT. CDR3 size: 13 residues. The CDR3 loop reads CASSDAFHNEQFF. CDR3 DNA sequence: TGTGCCAGCAGTGACGCTTTTCACAATGAGCAGTTCTTC.

This chain uses TRBV2 with TRBJ2-3; TRBD1 agrees at 7 bases. The CDR3 covers 15 residues. Germline CDR1 SNHLY, CDR2 FYNNEI. V lost 7 bases and J lost 2; bases outside the gene matches: 9. CDR3 sequence: CASTSRDSHTDTQYF. CDR3 in DNA: TGTGCCAGCACCAGCCGGGACAGCCACACAGATACGCAGTATTTT.

This clone was recorded a few times. The rearrangement links TRBV29-1 to TRBJ1-5, with D possibly being TRBD1 (6 bases). From germline, CDR1 is SQVTM and CDR2 ANQGSEA. The germline V and J ends were trimmed by 4 bases and 5 bases, with 12 bases remaining between them. The CDR3 loop spans 13 amino acids. Written as DNA, the CDR3 is TGCAGCGTTGGGCAGGGACACGATCAGCCCCAGCATTTT. It codes for CSVGQGHDQPQHF.

V and J are TRBV19 and TRBJ1-1; D gene unclear. The CDR3 is 13 residues long. CDR1 is LNHDA and CDR2 is SQIVND in the germline V gene (reference sequence). Between the trimmed V and J ends, which lost 2 bases and 5 bases, there was a span of 9 bases. DNA of the CDR3: TGTGCCAGTAGTATATCAGCAACTACTGAAGCTTTCTTT. This gives the protein CASSISATTEAFF.

This clone was recorded a few times. The rearrangement uses TRBV7-9 and TRBJ1-4, with a tentative D call TRBD1 (6 bases). With 3 bases removed from V and 2 bases from J, the gap between germline ends came to 16 bases. Germline V lookup: CDR1 SEHNR, CDR2 FQNEAQ (reference sequence). The CDR3 runs to 17 residues. The DNA of the CDR3 is TGTGCCAGCAGCTTCCACATGGGGGGGCAGACTAATGAAAAACTGTTTTTT. Its translation: CASSFHMGGQTNEKLFF.

The chain employs TRBV28 and TRBJ2-3, with D unclear. Germline values: CDR1 MDHEN, CDR2 SYDVKM. CDR3 length: 13 amino acids. V shed 5 bases and J shed 0 bases, with 6 bases lying between them. CDR3 sequence: CASSIPSTDTQYF. The CDR3 DNA follows: TGTGCCAGCAGTATACCAAGCACAGATACGCAGTATTTT. Full variable domain (rest looked up from reference TRBV28 and TRBJ2-3): DVKVTQSSRYLVKRTGEKVFLECVQDMDHENMFWYRQDPGLGLRLIYFSYDVKMKEKGDIPEGYSVSREKKERFSLILESASTNQTSMYLCASSIPSTDTQYFGPGTRLTVL.

V gene TRBV4-2 combines with J gene TRBJ1-1; D is undetermined. Germline CDR1 and CDR2: LGHNA and YNFKEQ. CDR3 length equals 14 residues. V was cut by 0 bases and J by 1 base, with 6 bases left in between. The CDR3 loop is CASSQDKRNTEAFF. In DNA, the CDR3 is TGTGCCAGCAGCCAAGATAAGAGGAACACTGAAGCTTTCTTT.

For this clone: One end of the junction varies from germline; a read error may be responsible. The chain carries TRBV5-5 and TRBJ2-4; D is perhaps TRBD2 (5 bases). This CDR3 has 16 amino acids. Germline V lookup: CDR1 SGHKS, CDR2 YYEKEE (reference sequence). For the CDR3, the DNA is TGTGCCAGCAGCTTATATACGGGGAGATCAAAAAGCATTCAGTACTTC. It codes for CASSLYTGRSKSIQYF.

This sequence joins TRBV29-1 and TRBJ2-7, with 8 bases that match TRBD1. Germline V lookup: CDR1 SQVTM, CDR2 ANQGSEA. The CDR3 has 14 residues. Losses at the gene ends were 4 bases for V and 4 bases for J; bases not matched to a gene: 9. The CDR3 sequence is CSVALTGARYEQYF. In nucleotides, the CDR3 is TGCAGCGTTGCTCTGACAGGGGCGAGGTACGAGCAGTACTTC.

The chain carries TRBV6-1 and TRBJ2-7, with TRBD1 as a possible D gene (5 bases). In germline, CDR1 is MNHNS, CDR2 SASEGT. V was shortened by 7 bases and J by 0 bases, with 13 bases between the two germline ends. This CDR3 region has 14 residues. CDR3 DNA: TGTGCCAGCAATCCCAGGGTCGGCTCCTACGAGCAGTACTTC. Protein sequence: CASNPRVGSYEQYF.

The J gene is TRBJ2-5, the V gene TRBV2, with TRBD2 as a possible D gene (6 bases). The CDR3 spans 15 residues. Germline-derived CDR1 and CDR2 are SNHLY and FYNNEI. V lost 4 bases and J 4 bases, leaving 16 bases between the germline ends. CDR3 in amino acids: CASSGIAIGGETQYF. Here the CDR3 DNA reads TGTGCCAGCAGTGGAATAGCGATCGGGGGAGAGACCCAGTACTTC.

This clone was seen a single time. Distinct nucleotide sequences in the sample also encode this CDR3. This chain connects TRBV28 to TRBJ1-1; D not resolved. The V and J ends lost 6 bases and 1 base respectively, with 12 bases between them. CDR1 is MDHEN and CDR2 is SYDVKM in the germline V gene. This CDR3 comprises 14 residues. The CDR3 nucleotides are TGTGCCAGCAGCCTGTGGGGAGGGAACACTGAAGCTTTCTTT. This encodes CASSLWGGNTEAFF.

The V call is TRBV28, the J call TRBJ1-3, with TRBD1 matching 8 bases. The germline V gene encodes CDR1 MDHEN and CDR2 SYDVKM. V was pared by 3 bases and J by 9 bases, with 7 bases of the junction left unmatched. The CDR3 is 14 residues long. The CDR3 region is CASSLWDRRGTIYF. CDR3 coding DNA: TGTGCCAGCAGTTTGTGGGACAGGAGGGGCACCATATATTTT.